The text below deals with one T cell receptor beta chain. This clonotype was seen a handful of times. It lacks a known antigen. No per-base quality is available; no much larger clone lies one base away. This record belongs to a study of T cells after yellow fever vaccination (dated by TCRdb to between 2018 and 2020). The study in broad terms: Libraries from fractions with low cell numbers were prepared with the SMART-Seq v4 Ultra Low Input RNA kit. To track T-cell clones before and after primary and booster YFV17D yellow fever vaccination, bulk TCR alpha and beta repertoires were sequenced longitudinally. Bulk PBMC replicates and cell subsets were isolated from blood drawn at multiple timepoints before and after both primary and secondary immunization. Two healthy male donors made up the cohort, one aged 18 to 30 years and the other aged 30 to 40 years.

V is clipped by 4 bases and J by 7 bases, and the sequence between their germline boundaries is 22 bases long. CDR1 and CDR2 (SGHTA, FQGNSA) derive from the germline V gene. Reading from cysteine to phenylalanine, the CDR3 counts 16 amino acids. Only the CDR3 portion is preserved as DNA: 48 bases, with reading frame beginning at the first base. General findings and caveats noted by the study authors: Compared with the primary T-cell response, the secondary T-cell response was weaker but faster, peaking on day 5 rather than day 15. The study included only two donors, which limits how far the findings can be generalized. A small fraction of clonotypes showed up in both the CD4 and CD8 compartments, probably as a result of convergent recombination. Computational filtering was required because FACS-sorted repertoires could contain abundant contaminating clonotypes from the bulk population. After the booster, most of the clones that had expanded following primary vaccination were detected again (approximately 96% of CD4 and 80% to 90% of CD8), which suggests that memory was broadly maintained.

Sample treatment or condition, as interpreted from the label and publication: live attenuated yellow fever vaccine strain. At each blood-draw timepoint, two biological replicates of bulk PBMCs were collected. PBMCs were isolated from peripheral blood using a standard Ficoll-Paque protocol. RNA was extracted with TriZol from bulk PBMCs, CD4 and CD8 fractions, and dextramer-positive and dextramer-negative fractions. The listed sequencing device is Illumina NovaSeq 6000. TCR cDNA was synthesized by 5'RACE template switching, through which a universal primer site and unique molecular identifiers were introduced. Priming for cDNA synthesis came from both the TCR alpha and TCR beta constant segments. Library amplification involved two PCR steps, and the second step added sample barcodes and sequencing adapters. Sequencing of libraries was done on Illumina HiSeq 2500 (2x100 bp) or NovaSeq (2x150 bp). From the authors' description of their analysis: MIGEC handled demultiplexing of reads and collapsing into UMI consensus sequences, while MiXCR performed V(D)J alignment. Vaccine-responding clonotypes were defined with edgeR using replicate PBMC samples, requiring FDR below 0.01 and a log2 fold change above 5 up to day 15. CD4 or CD8 identity was assigned to each bulk clonotype according to whether the clonotype was present at higher abundance in the sequenced CD4 repertoire or the sequenced CD8 repertoire. TCRdb handled the public reads itself, with Q25 trimming in fastp and clone calling in MiXCR, and kept productive beta chains. A single entry per CDR3 protein holds the most common genes and DNA from its merged rows. These V and J calls derive from TCRdb rather than the authors' analysis. A total of some 350,000 distinct CDR3 sequences appear in this sample, almost 4% of them only once. Of the sample, approximately 24% is held by the ten largest clones.

The rearrangement combines TRBV7-2 with TRBJ1-2, with the D segment identity uncertain. The receptor's source is a man in his late teens or twenties who received the YFV17D yellow fever vaccine. The sample in question was PBMCs, obtained 5 days after the yellow fever booster vaccination. The sequenced DNA: TGTGCCAGCAGCTCCTTCGGGTACGCGGGATCGCCTGGCTACACCTTC. Translated, this is CASSSFGYAGSPGYTF.